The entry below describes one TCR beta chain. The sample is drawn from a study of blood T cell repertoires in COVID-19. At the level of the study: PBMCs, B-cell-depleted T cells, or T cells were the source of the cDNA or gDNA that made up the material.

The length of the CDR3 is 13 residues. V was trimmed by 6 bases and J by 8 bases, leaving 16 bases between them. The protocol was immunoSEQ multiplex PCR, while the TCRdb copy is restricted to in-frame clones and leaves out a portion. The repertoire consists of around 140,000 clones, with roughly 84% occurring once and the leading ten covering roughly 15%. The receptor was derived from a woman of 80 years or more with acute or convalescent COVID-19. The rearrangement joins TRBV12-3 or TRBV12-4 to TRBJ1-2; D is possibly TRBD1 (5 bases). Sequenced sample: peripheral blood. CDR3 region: CASSWSGGGGYTF. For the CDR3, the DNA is TGTGCCAGCAGCTGGTCGGGGGGTGGAGGCTACACCTTC.